The 22 T cell receptor beta chains below were found in one sample sequenced in a study of T-cell memory formation after mild COVID-19. TCRdb recomputed calls from the 5' RACE reads with MiXCR, one row per CDR3 protein. Of some 440,000 distinct CDR3 sequences in the sample, approximately 25% were seen once. The sequenced material came from PBMCs or a T cell subset sorted from them (not recorded which). All receptors derive from an adult woman who had mild COVID-19 (a few samples of this study predate the infection). Cell type and time point are not known.

The V call is TRBV2, the J call TRBJ2-4, with D unresolved. Trimming left V 4 bases short and J 7 bases short, with 8 bases between. CDR1 is SNHLY, CDR2 FYNNEI, per germline. CDR3 length equals 12 residues. The CDR3 loop reads CASSGPGNIQYF. The CDR3 region has the DNA TGTGCCAGCAGTGGCCCCGGCAACATTCAGTACTTC.

The CDR3 reads CASSSTGRSQYF. The CDR3 region has the DNA TGTGCCAGCAGCTCCACCGGGCGGTCGCAGTATTTT. This chain joins TRBV7-2 and TRBJ2-3; D gene unclear. Germline-derived CDR1 and CDR2 are SGHTA and FQGNSA. Trimming stripped 4 bases from V and 10 bases from J, with 12 bases between. CDR3 length: 12 amino acids.

This clonotype showed up just a few times. V usage is TRBV12-3 or TRBV12-4 and J usage is TRBJ2-1; D remains ambiguous. This CDR3 contains 11 residues. V lost 5 bases and J lost 9, with 8 bases in between. The CDR3 sequence is CASSSIGEQFF. CDR3 bases: TGTGCCAGCAGTAGTATAGGTGAGCAGTTCTTC.

A few counts support this clonotype. J is TRBJ2-7 and V is TRBV7-9, with D perhaps matching TRBD2 (5 bases). The CDR3 sequence is 16 residues long. Trimming removed 0 bases from V and 1 base from J, with 13 bases in between. Germline CDR1 reads SEHNR; CDR2 reads FQNEAQ (reference sequence). CDR3 DNA sequence: TGTGCCAGCAGCTTAGCGGCAGGACTCAAATCCTACGAGCAGTACTTC. Its protein is CASSLAAGLKSYEQYF.

The chain couples TRBV20-1 to TRBJ2-7; D call uncertain. Germline lookup yields CDR1 DFQATT and CDR2 SNEGSKA (reference sequence). The CDR3 runs 12 residues. Between the trimmed V and J ends, which lost 0 bases and 3 bases, there was a span of 6 bases. CDR3 DNA sequence: TGCAGTGCTAGAGAACTGCACTACGAGCAGTACTTC. Translation: CSARELHYEQYF.

This clonotype was seen more than once but under ten times. CDR3 sequence reads: CSVAKGGAPYNEQFF. The CDR3 DNA follows: TGCAGCGTTGCAAAAGGAGGGGCACCCTACAATGAGCAGTTCTTC. This chain links TRBV29-1 with TRBJ2-1, with TRBD2 as a possible D gene (6 bases). The CDR3 is 15 residues long. Trimming removed 4 bases at V and 2 bases at J, with 15 bases between. Germline lookup yields CDR1 SQVTM and CDR2 ANQGSEA.

This sequence joins TRBV24-1 and TRBJ2-1; 11 nucleotides agree with TRBD2. Germline lookup yields CDR1 KGHDR and CDR2 SFDVKD. This CDR3 is 16 amino acids long. V lost 4 bases to trimming and J lost 0 bases; unmatched junction nucleotides: 1. This CDR3 reads CATSDTSGSSYNEQFF. CDR3 in DNA: TGTGCCACCAGTGACACTAGCGGGAGCTCCTACAATGAGCAGTTCTTC.

This clonotype was counted between two and nine times. The V call is TRBV30, the J call TRBJ2-1; weak D call: TRBD1 (5 bases). V dropped 1 base and J dropped 0 bases, with 7 bases sitting between them. The V gene's germline CDR1 is GTSNPN and CDR2 SVGIG (reference sequence). This CDR3 has 14 amino acids. CDR3 protein: CAWSEDSSYNEQFF. The CDR3 coding sequence is TGTGCCTGGAGTGAAGACAGCTCCTACAATGAGCAGTTCTTC.

This clonotype was seen more than once but under ten times. The rearrangement uses TRBV4-2 and TRBJ2-3, with 11 positions matching TRBD1. V lost 1 base to trimming and J lost 4 bases; unmatched junction nucleotides: 10. Germline CDR1 and CDR2: LGHNA and YNFKEQ. The length of the CDR3 is 18 residues. CDR3: CASSQVGQGVRGADTQYF. The CDR3 bases are TGTGCCAGCAGCCAAGTGGGACAGGGGGTACGGGGTGCAGATACGCAGTATTTT.

In this sample, this clonotype turned up a few times. This chain links TRBV7-9 with TRBJ1-2, with D hard to call. This CDR3 has 17 residues. Germline assignment: CDR1 SEHNR and CDR2 FQNEAQ (reference sequence). V gave up 1 base and J gave up 4 bases, with 19 bases separating them. The CDR3 nucleotides read TGTGCCAGCAGCTTAGAATTGTTGGGGATCGAGCGCTATGGCTACACCTTC. It specifies CASSLELLGIERYGYTF.

This clonotype was observed a single time. The chain uses TRBV15 and TRBJ1-2; the D is unclear. This CDR3 contains 13 residues. Germline loops: CDR1 LNHNV, CDR2 YYDKDF (reference sequence). Between the trimmed V and J ends, which lost 5 bases and 8 bases, there was a span of 15 bases. As DNA, the CDR3 is TGTGCCACCAGCCCCCCCCGGGCAATAGGCTACACCTTC. Translating it yields CATSPPRAIGYTF.

This rearrangement joins TRBV20-1 to TRBJ2-1; 10 bases line up with TRBD2. The CDR3 extends over 15 amino acids. V trimming: 0 bases; J trimming: 8 bases; junction bases outside the gene matches: 7. Per germline, CDR1 DFQATT and CDR2 SNEGSKA (reference sequence). The CDR3 protein is CSARDTLAGAHEQFF. In DNA, the CDR3 is TGCAGTGCTAGAGATACCCTAGCGGGAGCTCATGAGCAGTTCTTC.

This clonotype was counted between two and nine times. This rearrangement joins TRBV4-1 to TRBJ1-1; 8 nucleotides match TRBD1. The V and J ends lost 6 bases and 0 bases, in that order; junction bases with no gene match: 12. CDR1 is MGHRA and CDR2 is YSYEKL in the germline V gene. CDR3 length: 17 residues. The CDR3 is CASSPTGALTLNTEAFF. Here the CDR3 DNA reads TGCGCCAGCAGTCCGACAGGGGCTCTAACCTTGAACACTGAAGCTTTCTTT.

This clonotype was observed a few times. This sequence joins TRBV4-1 and TRBJ2-7; 9 bases are a match to TRBD1. The germline CDR1 and CDR2 sequences are MGHRA and YSYEKL. The CDR3 contains 14 residues. After removal of 1 base from V and 4 bases from J, the junction contained 2 bases not matched to a gene. The CDR3 is CASSQGGTGYEQYF. The DNA for the CDR3 is TGCGCCAGCAGCCAAGGAGGGACAGGGTACGAGCAGTACTTC.

This clonotype came up a few times. The V gene is TRBV7-9, the J gene TRBJ1-1; 10 nucleotides line up with TRBD1. The CDR3 consists of 16 residues. Trimming removed 4 bases from V and 7 bases from J; junction bases left unmatched: 12. Germline V CDR1 and CDR2: SEHNR, FQNEAQ (reference sequence). The chain's CDR3 is CASSWPRDRGLGEAFF. DNA of the CDR3: TGTGCCAGCAGCTGGCCCCGGGACAGGGGACTCGGTGAAGCTTTCTTT.

Here the CDR3 DNA reads TGTGCCAGCAGCGTGGGACAGGGGCTGGGGGAGCTGTTTTTT. Translating gives CASSVGQGLGELFF. V and J are TRBV5-6 and TRBJ2-2; 10 nucleotides agree with TRBD1. The CDR3 spans 14 residues. After removal of 4 bases from V and 8 bases from J, the junction contained 5 bases not matched to a gene. Germline V lookup: CDR1 SGHDT, CDR2 YYEEEE.

The chain recombines TRBV27 with TRBJ1-2; D may be TRBD1 (5 bases). V lost 2 bases and J 8 bases, leaving 9 bases between the germline ends. CDR1 and CDR2 (germline): MNHEY, SMNVEV (reference sequence). The CDR3 covers 12 residues. CDR3: CASSLPGQGYTF. The CDR3 DNA sequence: TGTGCCAGCAGTTTACCTGGACAAGGCTACACCTTC.

The genes are TRBV4-1 and TRBJ2-7; 9 bases are a match to TRBD1. The CDR3 runs to 16 residues. CDR1 and CDR2 from the germline V gene are MGHRA and YSYEKL. The J segment lost 3 bases and the V segment lost 0 bases, leaving 6 bases of the junction unmatched. The CDR3 loop is CASSQERKDRGYEQYF. CDR3 DNA: TGCGCCAGCAGCCAAGAAAGGAAGGACAGGGGCTACGAGCAGTACTTC.

This clonotype was observed a few times. The chain recombines TRBV3-1 with TRBJ2-1, with D hard to call. Germline loops: CDR1 LGHDT, CDR2 YNNKEL (reference sequence). V dropped 3 bases and J dropped 0 bases, with 6 bases sitting between them. This CDR3 is 14 amino acids long. CDR3 amino acids: CASSQASSYNEQFF. The CDR3 nucleotides read TGTGCCAGCAGCCAGGCCAGCTCCTACAATGAGCAGTTCTTC.

This clonotype appeared a few times. The chain uses TRBV7-9 and TRBJ2-5; 9 positions agree with TRBD2. After removal of 5 bases from V and 5 bases from J, the junction contained 9 bases not matched to a gene. Germline assignment: CDR1 SEHNR and CDR2 FQNEAQ (reference sequence). The CDR3 runs 15 residues. CDR3 sequence: CASSPPGLAFETQYF. The CDR3 coding sequence is TGTGCCAGCAGCCCCCCGGGACTAGCTTTCGAGACCCAGTACTTC.

The chain combines TRBV10-3 with TRBJ1-2; possible D gene TRBD1, 5 bases. CDR3 length equals 14 residues. V shed 2 bases and J shed 3 bases, with 10 bases lying between them. CDR1 and CDR2 (germline): ENHRY, SYGVKD. The CDR3, as DNA: TGTGCCATCAGTGAGAGCCAGGGCTACTATGGCTACACCTTC. It translates to CAISESQGYYGYTF.

This clonotype has a handful of counts. This chain uses TRBV5-1 with TRBJ2-1; no clear D gene. Germline V gene data show CDR1 as SGHRS and CDR2 as YFSETQ. Trimming stripped 6 bases from V and 3 bases from J, with 10 bases between. The CDR3 contains 13 residues. CDR3 coding DNA: TGCGCCAGCACGCCGTCAGGCTACAATGAGCAGTTCTTC. The encoded protein is CASTPSGYNEQFF.